The 21 T cell receptor beta chains below come from one sample, sequenced in a study of CD8 T cells in Susac syndrome. Reverse transcription of about 0.45 to 1 ug RNA used random hexamers. TCRdb ran MiXCR on the immunoSEQ multiplex PCR reads and lists one entry per CDR3 protein. The sample yields about 200,000 distinct CDR3 sequences, approximately 95% seen once. The material sequenced was CD4+ T cells from PBMCs. These receptors originate from a human donor in good health.

The chain combines TRBV4-1 with TRBJ2-2; D not resolved. The CDR3 extends over 18 amino acids. The germline V gene has CDR1 MGHRA and CDR2 YSYEKL. The ends were cut back, 0 bases at V and 4 bases at J, with 18 bases in the middle. CDR3 in DNA: TGCGCCAGCAGCCAAGAAGGGCGTTTGAGAGCTCGCACCGGGGAGCTGTTTTTT. Amino acid sequence: CASSQEGRLRARTGELFF.

This sequence joins TRBV20-1 and TRBJ1-1; no definite D call. CDR1 and CDR2 from the germline V gene are DFQATT and SNEGSKA (reference sequence). The CDR3 totals 15 residues. Trimming cost V 5 bases and J 2 bases, with 18 bases left between them. CDR3 in amino acids: CSAPAFQETNTEAFF. In DNA form, the CDR3 reads TGCAGTGCTCCCGCGTTCCAAGAGACAAACACTGAAGCTTTCTTT.

The rearrangement joins TRBV3-1 to TRBJ1-2, with 7 bases aligning to TRBD1. Germline V lookup: CDR1 LGHDT, CDR2 YNNKEL (reference sequence). The V gene end was trimmed by 3 bases and the J gene end by 4 bases; junction bases not matched to a gene: 5. The CDR3 has 14 amino acids. Here the CDR3 DNA reads TGTGCCAGCAGCCAGGGCGGGGACAGCTATGGCTACACCTTC. This codes for CASSQGGDSYGYTF.

CDR3 in amino acids: CASSRRGGQETQYF. CDR3 nucleotides: TGTGCCAGCAGTCGGAGGGGGGGACAAGAGACCCAGTACTTC. The chain has TRBV7-8 and TRBJ2-5; D perhaps matches TRBD2 (7 bases). The CDR3 length is 14 residues. Trimming removed 6 bases from V and 2 bases from J, with 13 bases in between. Germline V gene sequence: CDR1 SGHVS, CDR2 FQNEAQ.

The chain uses TRBV29-1 and TRBJ2-3, with 9 bases lining up with TRBD1. The trim removed 7 bases at V and 2 bases at J, leaving 10 bases unmatched. CDR3 length: 15 amino acids. Germline V gives CDR1 SQVTM, CDR2 ANQGSEA. The CDR3 bases are TGCAGCGCGGACACAGGGGGCAATCCCACAGATACGCAGTATTTT. Protein: CSADTGGNPTDTQYF.

This clonotype was seen only a few times. The gene calls are TRBV6-2 or TRBV6-3 and TRBJ2-7; the D gene is possibly TRBD2 (6 bases). The CDR3 loop spans 13 amino acids. Germline CDR1 MNHEY, CDR2 SVGEGT. V gave up 0 bases and J gave up 4 bases, with 7 bases separating them. CDR3 sequence reads: CASSYSGTYEQYV. The CDR3 DNA reads TGTGCCAGCAGTTACTCTGGGACTTACGAGCAGTACGTC.

The chain employs TRBV3-1 and TRBJ2-1; 10 bases agree with TRBD2. The germline V gene encodes CDR1 LGHDT and CDR2 YNNKEL (reference sequence). The CDR3 totals 15 residues. After removal of 6 bases from V and 11 bases from J, the junction contained 13 bases not matched to a gene. CDR3 coding DNA: TGTGCCAGCAGTCTTTTGAGCGGGAGGGCCTTCCAGCAGTTCTTC. Translated, it gives CASSLLSGRAFQQFF.

CDR3 coding DNA: TGTGCCACCAGCAGAGATCAGCAGGGGGCTAACTATGGCTACACCTTC. Protein: CATSRDQQGANYGYTF. This rearrangement joins TRBV15 to TRBJ1-2, with TRBD1 identical over 7 bases. Trimming cost V 0 bases and J 0 bases; bases outside gene matches: 4. The V gene's germline CDR1 is LNHNV and CDR2 YYDKDF (reference sequence). This CDR3 is 16 amino acids long.

The chain couples TRBV20-1 to TRBJ1-1; D not certain. Germline V lookup: CDR1 DFQATT, CDR2 SNEGSKA (reference sequence). V was clipped by 4 bases and J by 6 bases, with 12 bases between them. The CDR3 contains 12 residues. CDR3 nucleotides: TGCAGTGCTATGGGCCCGGGCGCTGAAGCTTTCTTT. Translated, it gives CSAMGPGAEAFF.

The table lists this clonotype with a count of one. This sequence joins TRBV30 and TRBJ1-4; D unclear. The CDR3 is made up of 13 amino acids. The V gene's germline CDR1 is GTSNPN and CDR2 SVGIG (reference sequence). Trimming left V 2 bases short and J 12 bases short, with 16 bases between. Here the CDR3 DNA reads TGTGCCTGGAGTCCCCGTCCCTCTAGAGAACTGTTTTTT. Translating it yields CAWSPRPSRELFF.

This clonotype has a single count. The rearrangement uses TRBV5-1 and TRBJ2-5, with 8 bases fitting TRBD1. CDR3 length: 16 residues. V lost 4 bases and J lost 1; bases outside the gene matches: 9. Germline V gene data show CDR1 as SGHRS and CDR2 as YFSETQ. CDR3 sequence (DNA): TGCGCCAGCAGCCGTTTACAGGGGGACGGCCAAGAGACCCAGTACTTC. Residues: CASSRLQGDGQETQYF.

V is TRBV12-3 or TRBV12-4 and J is TRBJ1-1; D remains ambiguous. This CDR3 is 13 amino acids long. V was pared by 3 bases and J by 1 base, with 6 bases between. The CDR3 here is CASSFSENTEAFF. The DNA for the CDR3 is TGTGCCAGCAGTTTTAGTGAGAACACTGAAGCTTTCTTT.

The V gene is TRBV20-1, the J gene TRBJ2-1, with 10 nucleotides matching TRBD2. V was pared by 2 bases and J by 6 bases, with 7 bases of the junction left unmatched. CDR1 is DFQATT and CDR2 is SNEGSKA in the germline V gene (reference sequence). This CDR3 is 15 amino acids long. The CDR3 reads CSARSSGGASNEQFF. In DNA, the CDR3 is TGCAGTGCTAGATCCAGCGGGGGGGCCAGCAATGAGCAGTTCTTC.

The CDR3, as DNA: TGCAGCGTTGAGGGACAGAACTATGGCTACACCTTC. This codes for CSVEGQNYGYTF. The chain recombines TRBV29-1 with TRBJ1-2; 7 bases fit TRBD1. With V trimmed by 3 bases and J by 2 bases, 0 bases remained unmatched. CDR1 and CDR2 (germline): SQVTM, ANQGSEA. This CDR3 spans 12 amino acids.

This rearrangement joins TRBV20-1 to TRBJ2-3, with TRBD2 as a possible D gene (5 bases). V was shortened by 6 bases and J by 0 bases, with 13 bases between the two germline ends. Looked up from germline, CDR1 is DFQATT and CDR2 is SNEGSKA (reference sequence). This CDR3 comprises 14 residues. The CDR3 coding sequence is TGCAGTGCCGCGGCGACTACGAGCACAGATACGCAGTATTTT. Translated: CSAAATTSTDTQYF.

The chain carries TRBV30 and TRBJ2-5; TRBD1 agrees at 8 bases. This CDR3 has 13 residues. CDR1 and CDR2 from the germline V gene are GTSNPN and SVGIG (reference sequence). The ends lost 3 bases at V and 4 bases at J; junction bases unmatched: 4. CDR3 in DNA: TGTGCCTGGAGCTGGACAGGGCCAGAGACCCAGTACTTC. It specifies CAWSWTGPETQYF. The full variable domain, completed using reference TRBV30 and TRBJ2-5, is SQTIHQWPATLVQPVGSPLSLECTVEGTSNPNLYWYRQAAGRGLQLLFYSVGIGQISSEVPQNLSASRPQDRQFILSSKKLLLSDSGFYLCAWSWTGPETQYFGPGTRLLVL.

The rearrangement joins TRBV23-1 to TRBJ1-1; D not resolved. Being an ORF, TRBV23-1 has a function that is uncertain. Between the trimmed V and J ends, which lost 6 bases and 3 bases, there was a span of 8 bases. The CDR3 length is 12 residues. The CDR3: CASRPTDTEAFF. The CDR3 region has the DNA TGCGCCAGCAGACCAACGGACACTGAAGCTTTCTTT.

The genes are TRBV20-1 and TRBJ2-7; D is possibly TRBD2 (6 bases). V was shortened by 3 bases and J by 1 base, with 7 bases between the two germline ends. The CDR3 has 12 residues. Germline V gene lookup returns CDR1 DFQATT and CDR2 SNEGSKA (reference sequence). Written as DNA, the CDR3 is TGCAGTGCTAGTCGGGGGTCCTACGAGCAGTACGTC. It is translated as CSASRGSYEQYV.

The chain recombines TRBV9 with TRBJ2-7; no definite D call. The CDR3 totals 13 residues. Trimming took off 0 bases at V and 6 bases at J, with 10 bases between the two ends. Germline CDR1 reads SGDLS; CDR2 reads YYNGEE. CDR3 nucleotides: TGTGCCAGCAGCGTAGGCACCCTCGCCGAGCAGTACTTC. This sequence encodes CASSVGTLAEQYF.

The V and J genes are TRBV29-1 and TRBJ2-3, with a tentative D call TRBD2 (6 bases). Germline loops: CDR1 SQVTM, CDR2 ANQGSEA. This CDR3 is built from 14 residues. V dropped 6 bases and J dropped 2 bases, with 15 bases sitting between them. The CDR3 is CSVDNPGVTDTQYF. The CDR3 DNA is TGCAGCGTAGACAACCCGGGAGTCACAGATACGCAGTATTTT.

This clonotype occurred a few times. The chain couples TRBV18 to TRBJ1-1; D is undetermined. The germline V gene has CDR1 KGHSH and CDR2 LQKENI. The CDR3 has 11 amino acids. Deletions cut 3 bases from V and 5 bases from J, with 4 bases between. The CDR3 DNA follows: TGTGCCAGCTCACCCGATACTGAAGCTTTCTTT. This translates into CASSPDTEAFF.